This T cell receptor (beta chain) appears in the sequencing data of a study of blood T cells in healthy people across ages. Study-level information: When template switching was applied, about one barcoded beta molecule was captured per two T cells. Regarding the study as a whole: Naive CD4+ cell counts and diversity both ran higher in long-lived than in aged donors.

Primers used in a second PCR of roughly 6 to 11 cycles were a sample-barcoded 5' primer and a J-beta primer mix. Via MiXCR, TCRdb re-called the 5' RACE reads, giving one row per CDR3 protein. The sample has hundreds of thousands of distinct CDR3 sequences; under 65% are singletons. This clonotype was seen a few times. The antigen is not known. The CDR3 has 16 residues. The V segment lost 5 bases and the J segment 2 bases; nucleotides outside the gene matches: 8. CDR1 and CDR2 (germline): SEHNR, FQNEAQ (reference sequence). The TCR sequence derives from a woman aged 80 or older in good health. The rearrangement links TRBV7-9 to TRBJ2-2; 7 positions agree with TRBD1. Sequencing input: blood. The CDR3 region is CASSPYTGANTGELFF. CDR3 DNA sequence: TGTGCCAGCAGCCCATACACAGGGGCAAACACCGGGGAGCTGTTTTTT.